The 4 T cell receptor beta chains below were found in one sample sequenced in a study of shared clonotypes between healthy human individuals (dated by TCRdb to about 2020). The receptor library was made with the immunoSEQ multiplex PCR assay. TCRdb's version of the immuneACCESS table is confined to in-frame rearrangements and falls short of the full clone set. An unresolved V gene accounts for under half of the shortfall where checked; the remainder is of unknown origin. The sample table shows around 2,000,000 clones, and approximately 94% are seen once. The ten largest account for 1.2% of the sample. CD8 naive samples were CD45RO-negative cells positively selected for CCR7, giving a CD45RA+CCR7+ population that excluded TemRA cells. What was sequenced was naive CD8+ T cells sorted from blood. What the cell subset or site label conveys for this sample: CD45RA+CCR7+. The receptor source for this set is a man younger than 35 in good health.

The genes are TRBV27 and TRBJ1-5; D might be TRBD1 (5 bases). The ends were cut back, 6 bases at V and 11 bases at J, with 20 bases in the middle. This CDR3 is 14 amino acids long. Germline lookup yields CDR1 MNHEY and CDR2 SMNVEV (reference sequence). Here the CDR3 reads CASSAGWGSQAQHF. CDR3 DNA: TGTGCCAGCAGCGCAGGGTGGGGTAGTCAAGCCCAGCATTTT.

J is TRBJ1-5 and V is TRBV18, with a possible D match to TRBD1 (6 bases). The CDR3 has 16 residues. The germline CDR1 and CDR2 sequences are KGHSH and LQKENI. V lost 3 bases to trimming and J lost 4 bases, with 16 bases between them. The CDR3 coding sequence is TGTGCCAGCTCACCCCCGGACAGCCCAATGAATCAGCCCCAGCATTTT. This gives the protein CASSPPDSPMNQPQHF.

The V gene is TRBV5-4, the J gene TRBJ2-1; TRBD2 agrees at 9 bases. The trim removed 0 bases at V and 6 bases at J, leaving 4 bases unmatched. Germline V lookup: CDR1 SGHNT, CDR2 YYREEE (reference sequence). This CDR3 region has 15 residues. The CDR3: CASSLAGLASNEQFF. As DNA, the CDR3 is TGTGCCAGCAGCTTGGCCGGACTAGCGTCCAATGAGCAGTTCTTC.

On this clone itself: This same CDR3 is encoded by further DNA sequences in the sample. This rearrangement joins TRBV7-8 to TRBJ2-7; D is perhaps TRBD2 (5 bases). The V gene lost 5 bases and the J gene lost 4 bases, with 9 bases spanning the gap. The CDR3 is 12 residues long. Germline values: CDR1 SGHVS, CDR2 FQNEAQ. The CDR3 is CASSPTGYEQYF. CDR3 DNA: TGTGCCAGCAGCCCCACGGGGTACGAGCAGTACTTC.